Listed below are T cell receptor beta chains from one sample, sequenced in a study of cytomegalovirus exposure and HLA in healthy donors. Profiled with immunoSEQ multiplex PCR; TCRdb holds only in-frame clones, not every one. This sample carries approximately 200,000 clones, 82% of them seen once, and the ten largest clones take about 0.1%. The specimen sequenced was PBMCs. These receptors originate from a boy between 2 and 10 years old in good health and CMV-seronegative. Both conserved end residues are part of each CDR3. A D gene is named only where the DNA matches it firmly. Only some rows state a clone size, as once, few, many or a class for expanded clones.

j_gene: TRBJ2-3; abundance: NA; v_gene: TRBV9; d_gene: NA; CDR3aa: CASSVAGADTQYF; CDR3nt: TGTGCCAGCAGCGTAGCGGGGGCAGATACGCAGTATTTT
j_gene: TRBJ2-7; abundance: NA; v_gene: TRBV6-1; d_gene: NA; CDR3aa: CASLTTPGAYEQYF; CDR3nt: TGTGCCAGCCTTACGACCCCAGGGGCCTACGAGCAGTACTTC
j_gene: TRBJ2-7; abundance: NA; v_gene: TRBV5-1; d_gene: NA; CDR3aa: CASSPRGGVTSYEQYF; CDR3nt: TGCGCCAGCAGCCCCCGTGGGGGCGTAACCTCCTACGAGCAGTACTTC
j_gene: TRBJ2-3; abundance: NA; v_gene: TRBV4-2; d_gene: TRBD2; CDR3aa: CASSQDRSGGTADTQYF; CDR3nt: TGTGCCAGCAGCCAAGATCGTAGCGGGGGCACGGCCGATACGCAGTATTTT
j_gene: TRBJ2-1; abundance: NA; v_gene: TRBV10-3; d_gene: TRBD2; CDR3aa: CAISGEGSYNEQFF; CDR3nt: TGTGCCATCAGTGGGGAGGGATCCTACAATGAGCAGTTCTTC
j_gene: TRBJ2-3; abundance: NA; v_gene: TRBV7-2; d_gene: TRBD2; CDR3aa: CASSLGAAGGTKDTQYF; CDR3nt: TGTGCCAGCAGCTTAGGGGCAGCGGGGGGGACGAAAGATACGCAGTATTTT
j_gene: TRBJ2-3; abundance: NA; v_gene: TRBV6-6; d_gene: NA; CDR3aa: CASRPDLLAEEYF; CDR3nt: TGTGCCAGCAGACCCGACTTGCTCGCCGAGGAGTATTTT
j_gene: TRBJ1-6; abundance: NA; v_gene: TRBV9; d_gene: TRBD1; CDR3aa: CASSESGQGGNSPLHF; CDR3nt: TGTGCCAGCAGCGAATCGGGACAGGGTGGGAATTCACCCCTCCACTTT
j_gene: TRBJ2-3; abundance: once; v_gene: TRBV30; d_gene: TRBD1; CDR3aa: CAWARGDTQYF; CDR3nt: TGTGCCTGGGCCAGGGGGGATACGCAGTATTTT
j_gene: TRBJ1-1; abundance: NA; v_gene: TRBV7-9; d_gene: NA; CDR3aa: CASSRNEGTEAFF; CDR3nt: TGTGCCAGCAGCCGAAACGAGGGCACTGAAGCTTTCTTT
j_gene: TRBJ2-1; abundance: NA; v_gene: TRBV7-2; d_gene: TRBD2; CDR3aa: CASSLMMGLAYNEQFF; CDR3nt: TGTGCCAGCAGCCTGATGATGGGACTAGCCTACAATGAGCAGTTCTTC
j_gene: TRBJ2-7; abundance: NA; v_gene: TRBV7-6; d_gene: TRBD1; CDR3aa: CASGSGQGSYEQYF; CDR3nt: TGTGCCAGCGGCTCGGGACAGGGATCCTACGAGCAGTACTTC
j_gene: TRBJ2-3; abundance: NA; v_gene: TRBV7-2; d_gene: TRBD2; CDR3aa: CASSTQIAGNTDTQYF; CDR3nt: TGTGCCAGCAGCACACAGATAGCGGGGAACACAGATACGCAGTATTTT
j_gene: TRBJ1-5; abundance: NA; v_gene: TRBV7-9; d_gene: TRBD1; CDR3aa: CSSSLFGHGTAYNQPQHF; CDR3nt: TGTTCCAGCAGCCTCTTTGGACACGGGACAGCTTACAATCAGCCCCAGCATTTT
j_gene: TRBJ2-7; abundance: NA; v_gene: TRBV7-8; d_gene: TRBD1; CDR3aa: CASSQEQGKAYEQYF; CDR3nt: TGTGCCAGCAGCCAGGAACAGGGGAAAGCCTACGAGCAGTACTTC
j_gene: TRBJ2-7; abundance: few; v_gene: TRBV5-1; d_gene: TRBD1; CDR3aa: CASSLQPGQGPYEQYF; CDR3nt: TGCGCCAGCAGCTTGCAACCGGGACAGGGTCCCTACGAGCAGTACTTC
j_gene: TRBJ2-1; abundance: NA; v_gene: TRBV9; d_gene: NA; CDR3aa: CASSTRDTNEQFF; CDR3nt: TGTGCCAGCAGCACCCGGGACACCAATGAGCAGTTCTTC
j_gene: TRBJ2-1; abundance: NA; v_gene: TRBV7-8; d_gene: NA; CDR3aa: CASSRDARGLGQFF; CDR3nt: TGTGCCAGCAGCCGAGACGCCAGGGGCTTGGGGCAGTTCTTC
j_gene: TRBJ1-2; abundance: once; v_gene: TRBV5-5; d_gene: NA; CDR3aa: CASSLAAGRYGYTF; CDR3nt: TGTGCCAGCAGCTTGGCTGCAGGGCGTTATGGCTACACCTTC
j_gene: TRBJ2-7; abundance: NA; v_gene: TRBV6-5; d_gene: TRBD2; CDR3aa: CASSYSGGTDEQYF; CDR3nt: TGTGCCAGCAGTTACTCGGGAGGGACGGACGAGCAGTACTTC
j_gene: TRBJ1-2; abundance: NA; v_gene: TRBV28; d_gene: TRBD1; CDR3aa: CASSPDRASYGYTF; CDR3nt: TGTGCCAGCAGTCCCGACAGGGCTTCCTATGGCTACACCTTC
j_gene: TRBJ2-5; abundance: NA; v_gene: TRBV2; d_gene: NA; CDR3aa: CASSETPGLSRAAQETQYF; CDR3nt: TGTGCCAGCAGCGAGACCCCGGGACTCTCTCGGGCGGCGCAAGAGACCCAGTACTTC